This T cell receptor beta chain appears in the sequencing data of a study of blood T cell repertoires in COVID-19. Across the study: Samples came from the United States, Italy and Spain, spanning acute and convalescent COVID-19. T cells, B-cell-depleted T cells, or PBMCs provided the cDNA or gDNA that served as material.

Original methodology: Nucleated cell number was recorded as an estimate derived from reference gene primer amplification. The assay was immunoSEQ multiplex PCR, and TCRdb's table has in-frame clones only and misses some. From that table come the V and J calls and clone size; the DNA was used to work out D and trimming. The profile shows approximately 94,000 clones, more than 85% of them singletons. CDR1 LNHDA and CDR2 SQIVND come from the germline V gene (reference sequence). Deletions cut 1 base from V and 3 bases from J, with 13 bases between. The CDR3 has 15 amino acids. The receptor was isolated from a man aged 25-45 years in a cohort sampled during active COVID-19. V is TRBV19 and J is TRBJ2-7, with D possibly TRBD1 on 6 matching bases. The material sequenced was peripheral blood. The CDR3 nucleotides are TGTGCCAGTAGTATAGCGACAGGAGTTCGCTACGAGCAGTACTTC. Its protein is CASSIATGVRYEQYF.